The entry that follows covers one T cell receptor beta chain sequence. Its cognate antigen is unknown. The source of the sample is a study of cytomegalovirus exposure and HLA in healthy donors. Study summary: Clustering assigned around 77% of the roughly 400 genotyped donors to the Caucasian-associated ancestry cluster. Findings and caveats of the study: Among TCR sequences, most were rare, though some public TCRs appeared in many donors. There were a few CMV-associated chains whose specificity for CMV antigens was confirmed in vitro. In a later analysis, HLA-associated beta chains showed higher expansion and lower generation probabilities than comparable chains.

The CDR3 loop spans 16 amino acids. The ends were cut back, 3 bases at V and 2 bases at J, with 14 bases in the middle. Germline CDR1 and CDR2: MDHEN and SYDVKM. The PCR ran on 60 Vbeta and 13 Jbeta primers. This table comes from immunoSEQ multiplex PCR, and its TCRdb copy is limited to in-frame clones, with some not included. Found here are about 180,000 clones, around 83% of them singletons; the top ten hold around 1.2%. The specimen was PBMCs. The origin of this receptor is a girl aged 2 to 9 in good health and CMV-seropositive. The rearrangement joins TRBV28 to TRBJ2-1, with a tentative D call TRBD2 (5 bases). This chain's CDR3 is CASSFFLDFTYNEQFF. The DNA of the CDR3 is TGTGCCAGCAGTTTTTTTTTGGACTTTACCTACAATGAGCAGTTCTTC.